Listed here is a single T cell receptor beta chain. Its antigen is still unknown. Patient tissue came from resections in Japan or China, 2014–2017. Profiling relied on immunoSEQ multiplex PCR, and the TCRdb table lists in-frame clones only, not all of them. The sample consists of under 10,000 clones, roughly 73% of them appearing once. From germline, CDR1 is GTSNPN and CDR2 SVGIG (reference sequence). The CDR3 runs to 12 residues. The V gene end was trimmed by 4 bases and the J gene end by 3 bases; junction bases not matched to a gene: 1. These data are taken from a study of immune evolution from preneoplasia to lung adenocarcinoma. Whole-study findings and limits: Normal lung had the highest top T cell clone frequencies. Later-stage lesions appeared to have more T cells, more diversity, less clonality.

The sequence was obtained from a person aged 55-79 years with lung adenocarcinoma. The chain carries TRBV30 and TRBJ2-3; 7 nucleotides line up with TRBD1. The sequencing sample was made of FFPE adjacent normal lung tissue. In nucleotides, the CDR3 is TGTGCCTGGACACAGGGGACAGATACGCAGTATTTT. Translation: CAWTQGTDTQYF.